The clone carrying this T cell receptor beta chain was seen ten or more times. The antigen remains undetermined. At one end, the junction sequence differs from germline, possibly due to a read error. The CDR3 loop spans 13 amino acids. From germline, CDR1 is ENHRY and CDR2 SYGVKD. This sample is part of a study of Graves' ophthalmopathy and Graves' hyperthyroidism. Investigators amplified TCR beta CDR3 regions from RNA transcripts. An initial RT-PCR round employing HTBI primers preceded a second-round multiplex PCR. A single record per CDR3 protein comes from TCRdb applying MiXCR to the multiplex PCR reads. The sample has 170,000 or so distinct CDR3 sequences; around two fifths are singletons. Study results and limitations: Using a 13-signature model, the authors split ophthalmopathy from stable hyperthyroidism, with around 85% sensitivity and 81.08% specificity.

PBMCs were density-gradient isolated from around 10 ml fresh blood. This clonotype was obtained from a woman aged 40 to 49 with Graves' ophthalmopathy. The sample taken for sequencing was peripheral blood. The chain is built from TRBV10-3 and TRBJ1-2, with TRBD1 identical over 11 bases. The DNA of the CDR3 is TGTGCCCTCAGGACAGGGGGCGCAGACGGCTACACCTTC. It is translated as CALRTGGADGYTF.